The entry that follows covers one T cell receptor (beta chain) sequence. Antigen specificity is unknown. This entry belongs to a study of cytomegalovirus exposure and HLA in healthy donors. Study-level findings and limits: Some segments of the V type, notably TRBV6-2 and TRBV6-3, were excluded as indistinguishable.

The J segment lost 5 bases and the V segment lost 2 bases, leaving 2 bases of the junction unmatched. Looked up from germline, CDR1 is SGHVS and CDR2 is FQNEAQ. The CDR3 is 14 amino acids. The PCR was carried out with 60 Vbeta primers and 13 Jbeta primers. Produced via immunoSEQ multiplex PCR; TCRdb's table is partial and in-frame only. The top ten hold more than 0.3% of the sample, which has approximately 270,000 clones, roughly 80% seen once. The sample comprised PBMCs. The clonotype was recovered from a girl aged 2 to 10 in good health and CMV-seronegative. This chain joins TRBV7-8 and TRBJ2-7; 11 bases align to TRBD2. The CDR3 loop is CASSLTSGSHEQYF. DNA for the CDR3: TGTGCCAGCAGCTTAACTAGCGGGAGCCACGAGCAGTACTTC. Full variable domain (outside the CDR3, taken from reference TRBV7-8 and TRBJ2-7): GAGVSQSPRYKVAKRGQDVALRCDPISGHVSLFWYQQALGQGPEFLTYFQNEAQLDKSGLPSDRFFAERPEGSVSTLKIQRTQQEDSAVYLCASSLTSGSHEQYFGPGTRLTVT.